This T cell receptor (beta chain) was documented in a study of shared clonotypes between healthy human individuals. Assay used: immunoSEQ multiplex PCR; TCRdb lists only in-frame clones, some missing. Among 2 million to 2.5 million clones listed, around 90% were seen once. The CDR3 loop spans 14 amino acids. Germline values: CDR1 SGHTA, CDR2 FQGNSA. The V end lost 5 bases, the J end lost 2 bases, and 12 bases lay between the germline ends. Sequences were obtained from naive CD4+ T cells from PBMCs. The sample's subset: CD45RA+ positively selected. The source of this sequence is a man aged 18 to 30 in good health. Some clones in this sample may be carry-over from other donors' samples. This sequence joins TRBV7-2 and TRBJ1-1; D ambiguous. CDR3 nucleotides: TGTGCCAGCAGCCCGGACCCTTACAACACTGAAGCTTTCTTT. Its translation: CASSPDPYNTEAFF.